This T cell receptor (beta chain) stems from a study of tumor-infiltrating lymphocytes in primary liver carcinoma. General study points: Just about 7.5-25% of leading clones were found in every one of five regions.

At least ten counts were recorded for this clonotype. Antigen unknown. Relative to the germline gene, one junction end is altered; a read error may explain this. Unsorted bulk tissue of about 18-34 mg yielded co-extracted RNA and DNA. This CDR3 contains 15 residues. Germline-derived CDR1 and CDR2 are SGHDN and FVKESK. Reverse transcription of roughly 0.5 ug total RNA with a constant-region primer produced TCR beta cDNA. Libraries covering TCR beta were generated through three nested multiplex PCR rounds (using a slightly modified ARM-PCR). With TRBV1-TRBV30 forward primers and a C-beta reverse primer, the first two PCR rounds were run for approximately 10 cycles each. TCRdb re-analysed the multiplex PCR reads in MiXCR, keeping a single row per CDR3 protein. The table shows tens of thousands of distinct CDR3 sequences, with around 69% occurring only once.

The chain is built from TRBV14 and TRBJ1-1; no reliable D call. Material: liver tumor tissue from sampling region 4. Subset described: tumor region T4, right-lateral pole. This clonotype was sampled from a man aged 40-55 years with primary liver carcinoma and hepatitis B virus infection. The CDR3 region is CAGSPRLGVGTEAFF. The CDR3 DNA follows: TGTGCCGGCAGCCCCAGACTTGGGGTAGGCACTGAAGCTTTCTTT. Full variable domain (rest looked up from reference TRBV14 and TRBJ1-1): EAGVTQFPSHSVIEKGQTVTLRCDPISGHDNLYWYRRVMGKEIKFLLHFVKESKQDESGMPNNRFLAERTGGTYSTLKVQPAELEDSGVYFCAGSPRLGVGTEAFFGQGTRLTVV.